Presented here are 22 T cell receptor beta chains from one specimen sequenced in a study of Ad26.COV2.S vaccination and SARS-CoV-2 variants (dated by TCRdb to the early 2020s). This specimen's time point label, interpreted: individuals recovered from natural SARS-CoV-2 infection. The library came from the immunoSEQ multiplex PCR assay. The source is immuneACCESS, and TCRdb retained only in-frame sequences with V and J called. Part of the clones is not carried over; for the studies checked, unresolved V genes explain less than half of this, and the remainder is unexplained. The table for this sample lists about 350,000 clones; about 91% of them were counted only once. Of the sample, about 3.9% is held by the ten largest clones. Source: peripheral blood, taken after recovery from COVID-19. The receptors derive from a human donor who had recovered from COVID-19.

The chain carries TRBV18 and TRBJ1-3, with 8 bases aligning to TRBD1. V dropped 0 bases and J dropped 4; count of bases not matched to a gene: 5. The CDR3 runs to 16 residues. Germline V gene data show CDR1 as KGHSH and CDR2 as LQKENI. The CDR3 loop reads CASSPPDRVTGNTIYF. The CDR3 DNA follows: TGTGCCAGCTCACCACCGGACAGGGTGACCGGAAACACCATATATTTT.

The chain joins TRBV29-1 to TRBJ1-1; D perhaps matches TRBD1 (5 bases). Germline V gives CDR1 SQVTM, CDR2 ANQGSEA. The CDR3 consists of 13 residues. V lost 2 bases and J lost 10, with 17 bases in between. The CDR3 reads CSVEFGFGGVAFF. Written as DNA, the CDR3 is TGCAGCGTTGAATTCGGTTTTGGGGGGGTAGCTTTCTTT.

Written as DNA, the CDR3 is TGTGCCAGCCAATGGGGGGCAGGTATGGAAGAGACCCAGTACTTC. Translating it yields CASQWGAGMEETQYF. The chain couples TRBV6-5 to TRBJ2-5; D is tentatively TRBD1 or TRBD2 (6 bases each). CDR3 length: 15 amino acids. Trimming left V 8 bases short and J 3 bases short, with 19 bases between. Germline CDR1 and CDR2: MNHEY and SVGAGI.

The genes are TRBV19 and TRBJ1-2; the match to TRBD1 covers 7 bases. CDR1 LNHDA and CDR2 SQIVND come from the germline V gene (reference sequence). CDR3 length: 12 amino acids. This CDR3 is CAIRGGVDGYTF. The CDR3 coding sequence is TGTGCTATAAGAGGGGGCGTGGATGGCTACACCTTC.

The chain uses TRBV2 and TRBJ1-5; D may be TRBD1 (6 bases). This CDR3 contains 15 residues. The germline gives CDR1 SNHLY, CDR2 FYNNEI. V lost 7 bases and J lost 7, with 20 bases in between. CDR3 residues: CASNDIIGQQQPQHF. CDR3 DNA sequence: TGTGCCAGCAACGATATAATAGGACAGCAGCAGCCCCAGCATTTT.

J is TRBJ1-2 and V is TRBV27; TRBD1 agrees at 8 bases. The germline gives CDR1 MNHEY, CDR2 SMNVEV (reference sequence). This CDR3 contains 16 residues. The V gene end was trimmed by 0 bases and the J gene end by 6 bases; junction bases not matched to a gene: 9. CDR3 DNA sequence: TGTGCCAGCAGTTTATCCCGAAACAGGGGGGGAGATGGCTACACCTTC. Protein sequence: CASSLSRNRGGDGYTF.

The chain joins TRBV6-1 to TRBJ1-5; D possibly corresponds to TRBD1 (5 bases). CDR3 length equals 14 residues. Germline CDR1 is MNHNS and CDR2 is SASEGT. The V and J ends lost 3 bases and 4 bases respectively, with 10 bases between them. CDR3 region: CASSDAGLNQPQHF. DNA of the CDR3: TGTGCCAGCAGTGATGCAGGGCTTAATCAGCCCCAGCATTTT.

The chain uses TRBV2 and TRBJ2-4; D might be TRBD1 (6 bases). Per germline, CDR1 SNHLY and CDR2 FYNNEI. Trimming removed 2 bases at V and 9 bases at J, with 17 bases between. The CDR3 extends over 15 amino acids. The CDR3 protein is CASSETRTDPIIQYF. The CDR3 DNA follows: TGTGCCAGCAGTGAAACTAGGACAGACCCAATCATTCAGTACTTC.

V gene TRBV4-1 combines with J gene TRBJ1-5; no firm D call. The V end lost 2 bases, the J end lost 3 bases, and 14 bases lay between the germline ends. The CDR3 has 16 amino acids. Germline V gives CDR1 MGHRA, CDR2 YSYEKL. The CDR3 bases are TGCGCCAGCAGCCAATCCCGGTCTAGTTCCAATCAGCCCCAGCATTTT. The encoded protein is CASSQSRSSSNQPQHF.

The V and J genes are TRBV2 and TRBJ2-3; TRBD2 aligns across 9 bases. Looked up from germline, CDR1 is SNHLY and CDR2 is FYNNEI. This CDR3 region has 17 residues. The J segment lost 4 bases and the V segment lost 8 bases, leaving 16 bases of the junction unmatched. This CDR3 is CASSPAGAGGPPDTQYF. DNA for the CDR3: TGTGCCAGCTCCCCCGCGGGTGCGGGGGGGCCCCCAGATACGCAGTATTTT.

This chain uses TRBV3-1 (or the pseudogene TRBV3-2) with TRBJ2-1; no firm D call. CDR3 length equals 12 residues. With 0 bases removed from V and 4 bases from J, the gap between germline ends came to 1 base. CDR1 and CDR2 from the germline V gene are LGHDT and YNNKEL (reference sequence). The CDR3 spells CASSQDYNEQFF. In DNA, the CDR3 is TGTGCCAGCAGCCAAGATTACAATGAGCAGTTCTTC.

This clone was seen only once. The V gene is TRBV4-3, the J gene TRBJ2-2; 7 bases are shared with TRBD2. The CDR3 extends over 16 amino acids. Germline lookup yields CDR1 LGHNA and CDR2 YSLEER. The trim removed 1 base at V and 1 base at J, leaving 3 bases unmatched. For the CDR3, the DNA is TGCGCCAGCAGCCAAGTGGGGAGGGGGAACACCGGGGAGCTGTTTTTT. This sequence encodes CASSQVGRGNTGELFF.

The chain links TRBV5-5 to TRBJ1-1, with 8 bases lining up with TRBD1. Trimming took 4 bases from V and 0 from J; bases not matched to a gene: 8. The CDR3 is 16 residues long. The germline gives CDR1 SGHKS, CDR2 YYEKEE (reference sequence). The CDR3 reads CASSPTGGAMNTEAFF. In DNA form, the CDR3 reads TGTGCCAGCAGCCCTACAGGGGGGGCTATGAACACTGAAGCTTTCTTT.

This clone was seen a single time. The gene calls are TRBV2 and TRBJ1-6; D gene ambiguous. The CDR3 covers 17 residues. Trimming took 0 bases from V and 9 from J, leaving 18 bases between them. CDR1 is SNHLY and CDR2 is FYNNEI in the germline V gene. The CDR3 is CASSEALTNFRGSPLHF. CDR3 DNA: TGTGCCAGCAGTGAAGCGCTGACAAATTTTCGAGGTTCACCCCTCCACTTT.

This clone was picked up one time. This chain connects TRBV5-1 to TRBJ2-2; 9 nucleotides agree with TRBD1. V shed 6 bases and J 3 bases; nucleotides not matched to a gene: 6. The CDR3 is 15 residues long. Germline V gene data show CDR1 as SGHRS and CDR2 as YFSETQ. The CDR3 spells CASTIGDRDTGELFF. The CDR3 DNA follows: TGCGCCAGCACTATAGGGGACAGGGACACCGGGGAGCTGTTTTTT.

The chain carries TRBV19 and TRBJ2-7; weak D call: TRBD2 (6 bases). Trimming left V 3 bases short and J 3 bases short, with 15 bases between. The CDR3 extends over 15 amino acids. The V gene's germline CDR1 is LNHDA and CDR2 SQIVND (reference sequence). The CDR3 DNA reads TGTGCCAGTAGTATTTTTCGGGGGACGCACTACGAGCAGTACTTC. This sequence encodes CASSIFRGTHYEQYF.

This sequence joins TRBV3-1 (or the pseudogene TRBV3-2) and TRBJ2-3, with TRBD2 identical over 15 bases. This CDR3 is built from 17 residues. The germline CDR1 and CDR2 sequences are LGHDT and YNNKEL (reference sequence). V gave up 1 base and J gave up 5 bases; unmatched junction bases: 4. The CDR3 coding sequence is TGTGCCAGCAGCCAAGCTCCGGGACTAGCGGGGGGAGATACGCAGTATTTT. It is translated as CASSQAPGLAGGDTQYF.

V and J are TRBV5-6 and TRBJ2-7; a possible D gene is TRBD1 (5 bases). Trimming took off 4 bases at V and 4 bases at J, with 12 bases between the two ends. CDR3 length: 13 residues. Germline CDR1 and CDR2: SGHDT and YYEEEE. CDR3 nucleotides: TGTGCCAGCAGCATATGGGCAGGGTACGAGCAGTACTTC. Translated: CASSIWAGYEQYF.

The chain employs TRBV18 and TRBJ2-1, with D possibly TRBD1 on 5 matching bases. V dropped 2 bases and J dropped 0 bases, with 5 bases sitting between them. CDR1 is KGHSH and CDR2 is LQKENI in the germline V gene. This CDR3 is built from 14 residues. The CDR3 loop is CASSPTGSYNEQFF. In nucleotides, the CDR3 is TGTGCCAGCTCACCAACAGGCTCCTACAATGAGCAGTTCTTC.

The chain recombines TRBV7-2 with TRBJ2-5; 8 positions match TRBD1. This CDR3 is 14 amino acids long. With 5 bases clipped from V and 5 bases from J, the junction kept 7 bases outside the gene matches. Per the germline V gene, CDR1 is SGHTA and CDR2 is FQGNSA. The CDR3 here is CASSPRTGTETQYF. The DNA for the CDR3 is TGTGCCAGCAGCCCCCGGACAGGGACGGAGACCCAGTACTTC. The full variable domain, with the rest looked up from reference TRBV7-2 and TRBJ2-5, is GAGVSQSPSNKVTEKGKDVELRCDPISGHTALYWYRQSLGQGLEFLIYFQGNSAPDKSGLPSDRFSAERTGGSVSTLTIQRTQQEDSAVYLCASSPRTGTETQYFGPGTRLLVL.

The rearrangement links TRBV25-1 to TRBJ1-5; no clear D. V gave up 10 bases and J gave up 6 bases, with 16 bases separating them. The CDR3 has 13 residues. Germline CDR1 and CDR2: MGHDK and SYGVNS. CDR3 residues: CATQSSGGQPQHF. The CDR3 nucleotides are TGTGCCACCCAGTCCAGTGGTGGTCAGCCCCAGCATTTT. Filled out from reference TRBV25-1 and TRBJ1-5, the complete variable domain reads EADIYQTPRYLVIGTGKKITLECSQTMGHDKMYWYQQDPGMELHLIHYSYGVNSTEKGDLSSESTVSRIRTEHFPLTLESARPSHTSQYLCATQSSGGQPQHFGDGTRLSIL.

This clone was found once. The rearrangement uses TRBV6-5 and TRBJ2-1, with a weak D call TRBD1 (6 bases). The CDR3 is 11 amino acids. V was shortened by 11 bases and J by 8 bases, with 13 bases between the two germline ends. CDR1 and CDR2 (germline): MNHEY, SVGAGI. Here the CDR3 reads CAGGQVDEQFF. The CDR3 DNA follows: TGTGCCGGGGGACAAGTGGATGAGCAGTTCTTC.